This T cell receptor (beta chain) was captured by sequencing in a study of blood T cell repertoires in COVID-19 (dated by TCRdb to 2020 to 2022). As for the study more broadly: Samples from collaborators originated in the United States, Italy and Spain and spanned both the acute and convalescent phases of COVID-19. Sample metadata almost always included a de-identified subject ID, COVID-19 status, age in years and sex. The repertoires were released in a freely available public database intended as a resource for research on the immune response to SARS-CoV-2. Where available, HLA class I and class II types were taken from metadata supplied by the sample provider and were not determined by assay-based typing. Subjects who had been exposed to COVID-19, were actively infected with it, or had recovered from it provided the deeply sampled blood TCRbeta repertoires that made up the dataset. The samples were drawn from two sources: the first 160 participants of the ongoing ImmuneRACE study, and fewer than 1,500 subjects contributed by 6 global collaborators. The prospective study material was composed of cDNA or gDNA derived from T cells, B-cell-depleted T cells, or PBMCs. Points the paper makes about the study in general: How much clinical and demographic metadata was included differed by source and by participant, and the metadata was provided uncurated.

TCRbeta CDR3 regions were amplified from genomic DNA by means of the immunoSEQ Assay, a bias-controlled multiplex PCR. The paper's processing steps were these. Nucleated cell counts per sample were estimated from amplification of reference gene primers within the assay. To quantify the absolute abundance of each unique TCRbeta CDR3 rearrangement, sequence reads were collapsed and filtered. For each sample, productive Simpson clonality was calculated as the square root of Simpson's diversity index over productive rearrangements. TCRdb's version of the immuneACCESS table is confined to in-frame rearrangements and falls short of the full clone set. An unresolved V gene accounts for under half of the shortfall where checked; the remainder is of unknown origin. The V and J calls and clone size were taken over from that table, and D and trimming were inferred from the DNA. In this sample the table shows around 98,000 clones, approximately 84% of which occur a single time. The ten largest clones represent roughly 17% of the sample.

From the cysteine through the phenylalanine, the CDR3 covers 16 amino acids. Only CDR3 DNA remains: 48 bases, in frame from the first base. The V end gives up 5 bases and the J end 6 bases, leaving 10 bases in the junction not matched to a gene. Taken from the germline V gene, the CDR1 and CDR2 loops are SNHLY and FYNNEI. Whole blood was collected in K2EDTA tubes by collaborating institutions according to the institutions' own protocols. Collaborator samples were shipped for TCRbeta analysis as frozen whole blood, isolated PBMCs, or DNA extracted from either sample type. With regard to this clone: Its antigen is still unknown. No much larger clone exists at a distance of one base, and base qualities are not known.

The sequence links TRBV2 to TRBJ1-2; 12 bases in the junction line up with TRBD1. The sample comprised peripheral blood. The sequence came from a woman in her sixties or seventies with acute or convalescent COVID-19. Here the CDR3 is given as CASSITGTGGDHGYTF. Here is the DNA: TGTGCCAGCAGTATAACCGGGACAGGGGGCGATCATGGCTACACCTTC.